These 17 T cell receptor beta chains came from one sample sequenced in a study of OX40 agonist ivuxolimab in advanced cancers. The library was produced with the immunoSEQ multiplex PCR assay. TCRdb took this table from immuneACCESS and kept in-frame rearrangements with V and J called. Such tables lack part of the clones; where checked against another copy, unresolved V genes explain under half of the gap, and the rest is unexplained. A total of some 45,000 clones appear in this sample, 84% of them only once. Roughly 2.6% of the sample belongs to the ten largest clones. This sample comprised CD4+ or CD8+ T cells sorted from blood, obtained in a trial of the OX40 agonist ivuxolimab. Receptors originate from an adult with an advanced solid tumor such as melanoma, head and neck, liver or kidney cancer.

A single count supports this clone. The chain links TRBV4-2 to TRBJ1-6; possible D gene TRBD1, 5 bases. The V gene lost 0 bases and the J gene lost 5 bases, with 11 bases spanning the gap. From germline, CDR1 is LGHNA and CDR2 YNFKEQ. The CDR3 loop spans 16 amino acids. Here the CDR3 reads CASSQDPGTNNSPLHF. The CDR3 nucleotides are TGTGCCAGCAGCCAAGACCCCGGGACTAATAATTCACCCCTCCACTTT.

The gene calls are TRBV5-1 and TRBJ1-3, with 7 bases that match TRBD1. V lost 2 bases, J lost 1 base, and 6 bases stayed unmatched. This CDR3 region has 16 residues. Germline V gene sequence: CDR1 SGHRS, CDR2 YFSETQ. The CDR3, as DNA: TGCGCCAGCAGCTTACAGGGGCTGGGTTCTGGAAACACCATATATTTT. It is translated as CASSLQGLGSGNTIYF.

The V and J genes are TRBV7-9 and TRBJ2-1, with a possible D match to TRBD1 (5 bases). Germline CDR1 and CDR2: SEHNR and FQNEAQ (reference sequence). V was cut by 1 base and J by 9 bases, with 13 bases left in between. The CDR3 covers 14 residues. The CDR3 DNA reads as TGTGCCAGCAGCTTAGAGGGCAGGGAAGGTGAGCAGTTCTTC. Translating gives CASSLEGREGEQFF.

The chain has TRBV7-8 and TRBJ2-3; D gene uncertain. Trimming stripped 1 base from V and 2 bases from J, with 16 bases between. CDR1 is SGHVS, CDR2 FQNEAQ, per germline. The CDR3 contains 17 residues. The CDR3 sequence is CASSLGSVLEHTDTQYF. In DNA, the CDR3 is TGTGCCAGCAGCTTAGGGAGCGTACTTGAACACACAGATACGCAGTATTTT.

CDR3 loop: CASYEQYF. DNA for the CDR3: TGTGCCAGCTACGAGCAGTACTTC. This sequence joins TRBV6-1 and TRBJ2-5; D remains unclear. The J call is uncertain, as TRBJ2-7 better fits the DNA end. This CDR3 has 8 amino acids. Germline V gene data show CDR1 as MNHNS and CDR2 as SASEGT.

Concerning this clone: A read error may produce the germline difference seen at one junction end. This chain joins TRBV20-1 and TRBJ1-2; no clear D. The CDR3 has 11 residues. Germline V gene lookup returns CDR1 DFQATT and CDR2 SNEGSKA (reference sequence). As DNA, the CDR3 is TGCAGTGCTAGACTTAATCAGGCAGACTACTTC. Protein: CSARLNQADYF.

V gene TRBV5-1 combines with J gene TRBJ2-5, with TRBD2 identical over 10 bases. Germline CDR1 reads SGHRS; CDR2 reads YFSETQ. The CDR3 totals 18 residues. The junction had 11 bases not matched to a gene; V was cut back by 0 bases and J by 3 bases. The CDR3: CASSLGLAGVGREETQYF. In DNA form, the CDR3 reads TGCGCCAGCAGCTTGGGCCTAGCGGGAGTAGGGAGGGAAGAGACCCAGTACTTC.

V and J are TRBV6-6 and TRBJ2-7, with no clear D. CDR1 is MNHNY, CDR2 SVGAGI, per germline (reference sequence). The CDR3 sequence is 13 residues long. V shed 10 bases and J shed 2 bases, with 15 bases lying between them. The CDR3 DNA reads TGTGCCACACGCAGGAGATCCCCCTACGAGCAGTACTTC. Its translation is CATRRRSPYEQYF.

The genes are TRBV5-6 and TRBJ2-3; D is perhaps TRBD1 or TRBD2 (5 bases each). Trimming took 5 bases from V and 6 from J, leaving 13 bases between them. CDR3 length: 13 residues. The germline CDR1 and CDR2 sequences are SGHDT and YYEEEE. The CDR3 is CASRPREGDTQYF. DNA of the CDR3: TGTGCCAGCAGGCCTCGAGAGGGGGATACGCAGTATTTT.

CDR3 sequence (DNA): TGCGCCAGCAGTGACCCGGGACAGGGGGCCAATGAGCAGTACTTC. Its translation is CASSDPGQGANEQYF. V gene TRBV10-1 combines with J gene TRBJ2-5; TRBD1 matches at 12 bases. The CDR3 is made up of 15 amino acids. Germline V lookup: CDR1 WNHNN, CDR2 SYGVQD (reference sequence). The junction had 10 bases not matched to a gene; V was cut back by 3 bases and J by 11 bases.

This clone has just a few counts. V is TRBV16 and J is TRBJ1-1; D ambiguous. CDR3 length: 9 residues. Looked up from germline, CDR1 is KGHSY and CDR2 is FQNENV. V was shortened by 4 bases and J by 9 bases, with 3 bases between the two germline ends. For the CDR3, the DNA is TGTGCCAGCAGCCGGCAAGCTTTCTTT. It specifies CASSRQAFF.

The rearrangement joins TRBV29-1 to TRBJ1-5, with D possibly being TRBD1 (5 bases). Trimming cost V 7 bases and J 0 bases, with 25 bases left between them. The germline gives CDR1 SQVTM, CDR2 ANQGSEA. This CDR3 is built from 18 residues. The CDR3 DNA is TGCAGCGCGCCGGGACGCTCTACGCGAAAACATAGCAATCAGCCCCAGCATTTT. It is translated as CSAPGRSTRKHSNQPQHF.

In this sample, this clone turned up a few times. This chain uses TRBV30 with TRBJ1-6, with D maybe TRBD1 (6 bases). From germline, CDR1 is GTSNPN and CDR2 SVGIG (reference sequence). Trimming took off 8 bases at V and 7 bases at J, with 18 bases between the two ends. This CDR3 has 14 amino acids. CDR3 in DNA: TGTGCCGGCAGAATGGGGGGCGGGAATTCACCCCTCCACTTT. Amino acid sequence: CAGRMGGGNSPLHF.

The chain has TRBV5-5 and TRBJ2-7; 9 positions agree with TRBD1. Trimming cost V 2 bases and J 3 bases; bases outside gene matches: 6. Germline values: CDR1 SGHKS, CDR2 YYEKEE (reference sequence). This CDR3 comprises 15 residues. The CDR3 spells CASSLGQGIFYEQYF. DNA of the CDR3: TGTGCCAGCAGCTTAGGACAGGGGATTTTCTACGAGCAGTACTTC.

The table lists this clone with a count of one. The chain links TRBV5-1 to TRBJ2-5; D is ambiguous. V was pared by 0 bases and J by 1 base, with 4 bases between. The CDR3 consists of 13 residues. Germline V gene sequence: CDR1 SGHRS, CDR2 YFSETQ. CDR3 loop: CASSLGSQETQYF. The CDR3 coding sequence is TGCGCCAGCAGCTTGGGCAGCCAAGAGACCCAGTACTTC.

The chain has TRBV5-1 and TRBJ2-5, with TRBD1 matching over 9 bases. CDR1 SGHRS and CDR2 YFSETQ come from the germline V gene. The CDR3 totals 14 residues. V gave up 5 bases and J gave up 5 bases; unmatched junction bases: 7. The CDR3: CASSTGGLGETQYF. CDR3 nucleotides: TGCGCCAGCAGTACAGGGGGCCTCGGGGAGACCCAGTACTTC.

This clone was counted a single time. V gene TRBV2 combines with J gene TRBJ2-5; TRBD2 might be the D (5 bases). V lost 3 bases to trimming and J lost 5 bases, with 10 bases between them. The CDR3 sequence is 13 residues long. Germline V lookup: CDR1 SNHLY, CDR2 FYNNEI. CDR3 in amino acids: CASSDPPGETQYF. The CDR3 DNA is TGTGCCAGCAGTGACCCGCCGGGGGAGACCCAGTACTTC.